This T cell receptor (beta chain) derives from a study of cytomegalovirus exposure and HLA in healthy donors. Overall study results and limits: Presence/absence analyses treated sequencing depth as roughly uniform across donors.

With regard to this clone: Its target is not known.

The germline V gene has CDR1 SGHDT and CDR2 YYEEEE. There are 14 residues in the CDR3. Trimming removed 1 base at V and 7 bases at J, with 12 bases between. The PCR employed 60 Vbeta primers together with 13 Jbeta primers. TCRdb's copy holds only in-frame clones and misses some; the assay was immunoSEQ multiplex PCR. This listing includes around 46,000 clones. What was sequenced was PBMCs. This sequence was found in a woman between 35 and 50 years old in good health and CMV-seronegative. The chain carries TRBV5-6 and TRBJ1-5; no definite D call. The CDR3 here is CASSLIVVVQPQHF. CDR3 DNA sequence: TGTGCCAGCAGCTTGATCGTTGTCGTGCAGCCCCAGCATTTT.